This record covers a single T cell receptor beta chain. Germline-derived CDR1 and CDR2 are SGDLS and YYNGEE. The ends lost 0 bases at V and 2 bases at J; junction bases unmatched: 14. The CDR3 sequence is 18 residues long. These data come from a study of T cell changes during pregnancy in multiple sclerosis. Method: immunoSEQ multiplex PCR; TCRdb's copy keeps in-frame clones and lacks some. The table has about 18,000 clones, around 82% seen once. This clonotype originated in a female donor in good health, enrolled as a control in a pregnancy study. The rearrangement uses TRBV9 and TRBJ2-7; 7 positions agree with TRBD2. Material: CD8+ T cells from peripheral blood mononuclear cells, obtained in the third trimester of pregnancy. In nucleotides, the CDR3 is TGTGCCAGCAGCGTAGCCAGCGGGGCCAAGCAATCCCCCTACGAGCAGTACTTC. Translation: CASSVASGAKQSPYEQYF.